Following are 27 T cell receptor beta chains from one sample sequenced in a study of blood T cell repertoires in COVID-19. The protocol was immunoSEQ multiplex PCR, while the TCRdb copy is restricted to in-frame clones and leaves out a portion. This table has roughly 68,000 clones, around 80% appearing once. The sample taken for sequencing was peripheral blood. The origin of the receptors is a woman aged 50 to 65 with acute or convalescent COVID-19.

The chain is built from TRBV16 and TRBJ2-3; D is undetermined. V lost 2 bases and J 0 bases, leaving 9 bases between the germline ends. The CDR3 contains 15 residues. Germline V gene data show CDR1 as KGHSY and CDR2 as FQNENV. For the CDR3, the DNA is TGTGCCAGCAGCCAAACGCCAGTTAGCACAGATACGCAGTATTTT. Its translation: CASSQTPVSTDTQYF.

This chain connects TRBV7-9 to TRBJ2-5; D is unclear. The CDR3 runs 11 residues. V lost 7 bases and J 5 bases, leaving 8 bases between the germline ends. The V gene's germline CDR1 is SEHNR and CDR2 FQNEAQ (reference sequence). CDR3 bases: TGTGCCAGCAAATTTCCGGAGACCCAGTACTTC. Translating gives CASKFPETQYF.

CDR3 residues: CATSRDSGEPQHF. Written as DNA, the CDR3 is TGTGCCACCAGCAGAGATTCAGGGGAGCCCCAGCATTTT. V usage is TRBV15 and J usage is TRBJ1-5, with D possibly being TRBD1 (6 bases). In germline, CDR1 is LNHNV, CDR2 YYDKDF (reference sequence). V was shortened by 0 bases and J by 8 bases, with 8 bases between the two germline ends. The CDR3 spans 13 residues.

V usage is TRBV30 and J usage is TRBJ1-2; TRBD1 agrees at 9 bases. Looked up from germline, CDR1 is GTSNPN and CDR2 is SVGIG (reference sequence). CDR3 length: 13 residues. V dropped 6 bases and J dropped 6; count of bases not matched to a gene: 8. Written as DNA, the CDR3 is TGTGCCTGTTTGGGACAGGGAGTCGATGGCTACACCTTC. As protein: CACLGQGVDGYTF.

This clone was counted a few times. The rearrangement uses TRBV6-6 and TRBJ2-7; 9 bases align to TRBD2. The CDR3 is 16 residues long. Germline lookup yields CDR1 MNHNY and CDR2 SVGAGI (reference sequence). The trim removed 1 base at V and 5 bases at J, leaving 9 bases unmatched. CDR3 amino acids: CASSYYDPSGADEQYF. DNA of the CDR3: TGTGCCAGCAGTTACTATGACCCTAGCGGGGCGGACGAGCAGTACTTC.

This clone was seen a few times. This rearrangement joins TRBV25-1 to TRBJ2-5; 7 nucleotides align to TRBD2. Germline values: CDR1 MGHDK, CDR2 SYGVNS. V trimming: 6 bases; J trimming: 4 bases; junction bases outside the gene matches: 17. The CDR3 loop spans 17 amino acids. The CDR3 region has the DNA TGTGCCAGCAGCCCAAAGGCCAGCGGGGCCGAAAGAGAGACCCAGTACTTC. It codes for CASSPKASGAERETQYF.

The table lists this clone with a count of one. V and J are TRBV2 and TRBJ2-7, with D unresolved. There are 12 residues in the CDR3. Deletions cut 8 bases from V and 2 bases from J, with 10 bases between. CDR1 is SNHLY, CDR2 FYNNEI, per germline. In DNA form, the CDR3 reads TGTGCCAGCGCGTCACAGCCCTACGAGCAGTACTTC. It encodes CASASQPYEQYF.

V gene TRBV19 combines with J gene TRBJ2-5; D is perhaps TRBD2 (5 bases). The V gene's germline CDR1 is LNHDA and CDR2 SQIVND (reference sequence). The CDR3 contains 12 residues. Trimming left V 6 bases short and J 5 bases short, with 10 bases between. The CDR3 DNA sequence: TGTGCCAGTAGGAGCGGTTGGGAGACCCAGTACTTC. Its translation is CASRSGWETQYF. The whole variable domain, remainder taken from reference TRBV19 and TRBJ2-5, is DGGITQSPKYLFRKEGQNVTLSCEQNLNHDAMYWYRQDPGQGLRLIYYSQIVNDFQKGDIAEGYSVSREKKESFPLTVTSAQKNPTAFYLCASRSGWETQYFGPGTRLLVL.

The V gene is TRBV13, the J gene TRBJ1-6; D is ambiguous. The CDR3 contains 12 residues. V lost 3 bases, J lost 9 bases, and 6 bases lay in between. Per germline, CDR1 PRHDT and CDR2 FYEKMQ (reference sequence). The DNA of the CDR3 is TGTGCCAGCAGCTTTAAACTTTCACCCCTCCACTTT. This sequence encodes CASSFKLSPLHF. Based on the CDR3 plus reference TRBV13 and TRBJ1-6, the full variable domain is AAGVIQSPRHLIKEKRETATLKCYPIPRHDTVYWYQQGPGQDPQFLISFYEKMQSDKGSIPDRFSAQQFSDYHSELNMSSLELGDSALYFCASSFKLSPLHFGNGTRLTVT.

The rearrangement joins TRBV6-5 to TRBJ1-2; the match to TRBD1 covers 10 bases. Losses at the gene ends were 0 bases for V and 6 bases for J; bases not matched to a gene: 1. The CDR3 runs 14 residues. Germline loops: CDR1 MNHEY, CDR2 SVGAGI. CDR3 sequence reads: CASSYSGQGNGYTF. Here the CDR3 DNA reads TGTGCCAGCAGTTACTCGGGACAGGGGAATGGCTACACCTTC.

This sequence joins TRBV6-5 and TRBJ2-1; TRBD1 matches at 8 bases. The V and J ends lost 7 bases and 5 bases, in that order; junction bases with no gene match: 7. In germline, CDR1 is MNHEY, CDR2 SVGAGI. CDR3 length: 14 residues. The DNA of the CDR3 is TGTGCCAGCACGGCAGGGGGCGCCGACAATGAGCAGTTCTTC. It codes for CASTAGGADNEQFF.

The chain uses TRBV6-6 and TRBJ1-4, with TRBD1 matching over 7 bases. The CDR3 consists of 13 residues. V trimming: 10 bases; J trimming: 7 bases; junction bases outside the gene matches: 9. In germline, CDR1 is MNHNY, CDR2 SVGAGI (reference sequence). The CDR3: CANSEGAGEKLFF. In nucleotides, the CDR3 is TGTGCCAACTCAGAGGGGGCTGGTGAAAAACTGTTTTTT.

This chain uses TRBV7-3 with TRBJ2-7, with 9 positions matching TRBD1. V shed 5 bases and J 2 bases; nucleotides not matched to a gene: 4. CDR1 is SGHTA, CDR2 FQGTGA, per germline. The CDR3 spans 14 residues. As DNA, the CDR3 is TGTGCCAGCAGCCTTGACAGGGGGGCCTACGAGCAGTACTTC. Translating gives CASSLDRGAYEQYF.

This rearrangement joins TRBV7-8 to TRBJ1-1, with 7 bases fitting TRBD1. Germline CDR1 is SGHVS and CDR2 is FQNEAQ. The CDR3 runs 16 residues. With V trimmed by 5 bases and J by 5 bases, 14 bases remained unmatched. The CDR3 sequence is CASSLTGEPGGTEAFF. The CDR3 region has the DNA TGTGCCAGCAGCCTTACTGGTGAGCCAGGGGGGACTGAAGCTTTCTTT.

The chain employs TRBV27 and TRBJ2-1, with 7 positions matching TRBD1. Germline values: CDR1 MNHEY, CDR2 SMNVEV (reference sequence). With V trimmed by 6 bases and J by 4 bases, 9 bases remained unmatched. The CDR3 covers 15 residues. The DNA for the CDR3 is TGTGCCAGCAGACTCGACAGGGACCAATACAATGAGCAGTTCTTC. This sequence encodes CASRLDRDQYNEQFF.

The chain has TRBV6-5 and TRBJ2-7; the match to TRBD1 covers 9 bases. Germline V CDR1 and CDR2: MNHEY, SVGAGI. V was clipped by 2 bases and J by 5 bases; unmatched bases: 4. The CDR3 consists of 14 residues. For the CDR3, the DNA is TGTGCCAGCAGTTACGCGGGGACAGGGAACGAGCAGTACTTC. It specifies CASSYAGTGNEQYF.

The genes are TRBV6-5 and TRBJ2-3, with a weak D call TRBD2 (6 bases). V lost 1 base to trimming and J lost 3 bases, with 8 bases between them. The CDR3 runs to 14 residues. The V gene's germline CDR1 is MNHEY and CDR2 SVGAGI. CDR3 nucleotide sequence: TGTGCCAGCAGTTACTGGCGGGGTACAGATACGCAGTATTTT. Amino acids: CASSYWRGTDTQYF.

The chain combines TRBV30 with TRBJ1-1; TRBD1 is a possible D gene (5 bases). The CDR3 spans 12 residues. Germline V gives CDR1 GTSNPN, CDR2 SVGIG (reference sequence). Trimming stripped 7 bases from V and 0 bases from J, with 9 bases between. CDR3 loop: CAFQGMNTEAFF. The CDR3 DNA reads TGTGCCTTTCAGGGAATGAACACTGAAGCTTTCTTT.

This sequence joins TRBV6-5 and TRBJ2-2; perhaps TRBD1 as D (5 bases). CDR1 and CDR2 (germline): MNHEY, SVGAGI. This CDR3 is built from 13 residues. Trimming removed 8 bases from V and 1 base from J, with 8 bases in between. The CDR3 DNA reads TGTGCCAGCTGGACACAGAACACCGGGGAGCTGTTTTTT. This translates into CASWTQNTGELFF.

The CDR3 DNA sequence: TGTGCCAGCAGTGAATACGCCGGGACAGGGGTTCGACAGTACTTC. This translates into CASSEYAGTGVRQYF. V and J are TRBV25-1 and TRBJ2-7, with 10 bases matching TRBD1. The CDR3 length is 15 residues. The V and J ends lost 0 bases and 10 bases, in that order; junction bases with no gene match: 9. Germline V CDR1 and CDR2: MGHDK, SYGVNS.

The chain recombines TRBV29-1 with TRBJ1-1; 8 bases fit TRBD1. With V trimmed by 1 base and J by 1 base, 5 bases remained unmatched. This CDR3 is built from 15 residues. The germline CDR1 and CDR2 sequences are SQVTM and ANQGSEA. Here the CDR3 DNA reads TGCAGCGTTGAAGGAACAGGGGGGAAGAACACTGAAGCTTTCTTT. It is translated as CSVEGTGGKNTEAFF.

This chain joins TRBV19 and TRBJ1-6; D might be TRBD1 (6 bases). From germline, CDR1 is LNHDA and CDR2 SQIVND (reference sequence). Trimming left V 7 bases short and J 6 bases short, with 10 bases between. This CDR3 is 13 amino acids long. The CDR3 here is CASTGEGNSPLHF. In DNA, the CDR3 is TGTGCCAGTACAGGGGAAGGTAATTCACCCCTCCACTTT.

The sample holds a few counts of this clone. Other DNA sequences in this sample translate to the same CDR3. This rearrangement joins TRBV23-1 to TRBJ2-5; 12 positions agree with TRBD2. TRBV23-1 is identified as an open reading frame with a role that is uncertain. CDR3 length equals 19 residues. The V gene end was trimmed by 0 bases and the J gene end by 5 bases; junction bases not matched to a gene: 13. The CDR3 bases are TGCGCCAGCAGTCAATCTACACTAGCGGGGGGTGCGGGGAGGGAGACCCAGTACTTC. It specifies CASSQSTLAGGAGRETQYF.

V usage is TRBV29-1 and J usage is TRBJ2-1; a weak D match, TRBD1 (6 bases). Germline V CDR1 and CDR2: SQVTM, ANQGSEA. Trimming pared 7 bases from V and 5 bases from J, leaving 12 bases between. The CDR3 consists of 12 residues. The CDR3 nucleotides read TGCAGCGACCTCGGACAGAACAATGAGCAGTTCTTC. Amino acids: CSDLGQNNEQFF.

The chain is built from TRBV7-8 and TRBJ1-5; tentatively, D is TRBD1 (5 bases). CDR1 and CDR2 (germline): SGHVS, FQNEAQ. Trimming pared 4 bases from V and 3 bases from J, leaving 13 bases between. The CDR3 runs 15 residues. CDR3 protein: CASSWGGGSNQPQHF. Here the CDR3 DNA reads TGTGCCAGCAGCTGGGGGGGAGGGTCCAATCAGCCCCAGCATTTT. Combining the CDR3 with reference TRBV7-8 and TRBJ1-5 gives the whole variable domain GAGVSQSPRYKVAKRGQDVALRCDPISGHVSLFWYQQALGQGPEFLTYFQNEAQLDKSGLPSDRFFAERPEGSVSTLKIQRTQQEDSAVYLCASSWGGGSNQPQHFGDGTRLSIL.

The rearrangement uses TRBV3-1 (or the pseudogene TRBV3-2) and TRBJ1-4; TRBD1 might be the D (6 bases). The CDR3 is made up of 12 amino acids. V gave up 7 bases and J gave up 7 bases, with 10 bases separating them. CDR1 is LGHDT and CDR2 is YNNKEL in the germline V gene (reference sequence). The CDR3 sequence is CASTSRGEKLFF. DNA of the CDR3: TGTGCCAGCACGTCCAGGGGTGAAAAACTGTTTTTT.

The chain's CDR3 is CASSIMERPSYNEQFF. In DNA form, the CDR3 reads TGTGCCAGCAGCATCATGGAGAGGCCTTCCTACAATGAGCAGTTCTTC. The genes are TRBV9 and TRBJ2-1, with D hard to call. Trimming took off 4 bases at V and 1 base at J, with 15 bases between the two ends. Germline V lookup: CDR1 SGDLS, CDR2 YYNGEE. The CDR3 is made up of 16 amino acids.